This T cell receptor (beta chain) was recorded in a study of OX40 agonist ivuxolimab in advanced cancers. About the study: Earlier treatment with anti-PD-1, anti-PD-L1 or anti-CTLA-4 was permitted, and over 35% had received some. Study-level findings and limits: The study found that CD8+ T cells averaged more expanded clones than CD4+. The study observed clonal expansion of CD4+ and CD8+ blood T cells by week 6 at 0.1 to 3.0 mg/kg.

V lost 7 bases and J lost 4, with 14 bases in between. Germline values: CDR1 SQVTM, CDR2 ANQGSEA. The CDR3 is 13 amino acids. This clone has just a few counts. Its target is not known. If patients had autoimmune disease history or systemic immunosuppression, they were excluded. This table comes from immunoSEQ multiplex PCR, and its TCRdb copy is limited to in-frame clones, with some not included. The repertoire holds fewer than 90,000 clones, with approximately 93% as singletons. Sequencing used CD4+ or CD8+ T cells sorted from blood, obtained in a trial of the OX40 agonist ivuxolimab. The sequence derives from an adult with an advanced solid tumor such as melanoma, head and neck, liver or kidney cancer. The V gene is TRBV29-1, the J gene TRBJ2-1; D ambiguous. Here the CDR3 DNA reads TGCAGCGGGCTCCTAGACGGATACAATGAGCAGTTCTTC. Residues: CSGLLDGYNEQFF.